The 20 T cell receptor beta chains presented below share a single source sample, sequenced in a study of regulatory T cells in long-lasting Graves disease. Regarding time point: newly diagnosed GD, antithyroid drugs for less than 3 months. After RNA was extracted from PBMCs, the TCR library was made from it. For TCR beta, libraries came from iRepertoire HTBI primers and Arm-PCR of CDR3 regions. TCRdb passed the multiplex PCR reads through MiXCR, listing each CDR3 protein once. The sample records some 600,000 distinct CDR3 sequences, about 16% being singletons. The sample also formed part of further work on T cells in Graves' hyperthyroidism and ophthalmopathy.

The source material was peripheral blood mononuclear cells (PBMCs), sampled at new diagnosis, from a patient treated with antithyroid drugs. The source is a man younger than 35 with Graves disease.

The CDR3 DNA follows: TGTGCCAGCAGCCCATACTCTCGGGAAAACTCCTACAATGAGCAGTTCTTC. This gives the protein CASSPYSRENSYNEQFF. The rearrangement uses TRBV6-1 and TRBJ2-1, with D maybe TRBD2 (5 bases). Germline V lookup: CDR1 MNHNS, CDR2 SASEGT. V was pared by 6 bases and J by 0 bases, with 18 bases between. CDR3 length equals 17 residues.

A word on this clonotype: This clone may be a read error of a much larger clone one base away. The chain couples TRBV3-1 to TRBJ2-7; D perhaps matches TRBD1 (6 bases). Germline CDR1 reads LGHDT; CDR2 reads YNNKEL (reference sequence). The CDR3 runs 12 residues. CDR3 sequence (DNA): TGTGCCAGCAGCCAAGATGGACAGATACAGCACTTC. Its protein is CASSQDGQIQHF.

This clonotype has a count of ten or more. The rearrangement uses TRBV11-2 and TRBJ1-2; D is uncertain. The CDR3 runs to 14 residues. Trimming removed 1 base from V and 3 bases from J, with 9 bases in between. Germline CDR1 reads SGHAT; CDR2 reads FQNNGV. The CDR3 DNA sequence: TGTGCCAGCAGCTTAGGGAACGCAGACTATGGCTACACCTTC. Its protein is CASSLGNADYGYTF. Full variable domain (rest looked up from reference TRBV11-2 and TRBJ1-2): EAGVAQSPRYKIIEKRQSVAFWCNPISGHATLYWYQQILGQGPKLLIQFQNNGVVDDSQLPKDRFSAERLKGVDSTLKIQPAKLEDSAVYLCASSLGNADYGYTFGSGTRLTVV.

Only one count was recorded for this clonotype. The chain carries TRBV18 and TRBJ2-6; 8 bases map to TRBD1. In germline, CDR1 is KGHSH, CDR2 LQKENI. The J segment lost 2 bases and the V segment lost 3 bases, leaving 3 bases of the junction unmatched. The CDR3 totals 16 residues. The CDR3 sequence: CASSPPDRAGANVLTF. CDR3 in DNA: TGTGCCAGCTCACCCCCGGACAGGGCTGGGGCCAACGTCCTGACTTTC.

This clonotype was observed at least ten times. The J gene is TRBJ2-1, the V gene TRBV2; TRBD1 matches 8 bases. Germline V gene lookup returns CDR1 SNHLY and CDR2 FYNNEI. V lost 3 bases to trimming and J lost 9 bases; unmatched junction nucleotides: 7. The CDR3 is 14 residues long. CDR3 region: CASSEGRGLGEQFF. The CDR3 coding sequence is TGTGCCAGCAGTGAGGGCAGGGGGCTGGGTGAGCAGTTCTTC.

This clonotype has a count of ten or more. The chain's CDR3 is CASKAFGTGELFF. CDR3 DNA sequence: TGTGCCAGCAAGGCATTTGGGACCGGGGAGCTGTTTTTT. The rearrangement joins TRBV12-3 or TRBV12-4 to TRBJ2-2, with D unresolved. The CDR3 runs to 13 residues. Trimming pared 7 bases from V and 5 bases from J, leaving 11 bases between.

This clonotype showed up just a few times. V gene TRBV20-1 combines with J gene TRBJ2-7; a weak D match, TRBD2 (6 bases). The CDR3 length is 15 residues. The V end was cut by 0 bases, the J end by 1 base, with 13 bases between. In germline, CDR1 is DFQATT, CDR2 SNEGSKA (reference sequence). The CDR3 sequence: CSARDKGGMSYEQYF. As DNA, the CDR3 is TGCAGTGCTAGAGATAAAGGAGGGATGTCCTACGAGCAGTACTTC.

This clonotype was found many times. CDR3 nucleotides: TGCAGTGCTAGGATAGTGGGGTGGGAGCAGTACTTC. This sequence encodes CSARIVGWEQYF. The rearrangement links TRBV20-1 to TRBJ2-7; no definite D call. CDR3 length equals 12 residues. The ends were cut back, 3 bases at V and 7 bases at J, with 13 bases in the middle. Germline V gene sequence: CDR1 DFQATT, CDR2 SNEGSKA (reference sequence).

The table lists this clonotype with many counts. This sequence joins TRBV27 and TRBJ1-4, with a weak D call TRBD1 (5 bases). The CDR3 runs 13 residues. Trimming left V 3 bases short and J 8 bases short, with 10 bases between. In germline, CDR1 is MNHEY, CDR2 SMNVEV (reference sequence). CDR3 nucleotide sequence: TGTGCCAGCAGTTTTCAGGGTGGGGAAAAACTGTTTTTT. Translated: CASSFQGGEKLFF. The full variable domain, its missing parts supplied by reference TRBV27 and TRBJ1-4, is EAQVTQNPRYLITVTGKKLTVTCSQNMNHEYMSWYRQDPGLGLRQIYYSMNVEVTDKGDVPEGYKVSRKEKRNFPLILESPSPNQTSLYFCASSFQGGEKLFFGSGTQLSVL.

This clonotype was seen many times. CDR3: CASSWSGGTSSYEQYF. DNA for the CDR3: TGCGCCAGCAGCTGGTCAGGAGGGACCAGCTCCTACGAGCAGTACTTC. The rearrangement uses TRBV5-1 and TRBJ2-7, with a possible D match to TRBD2 (6 bases). CDR3 size: 16 residues. Germline CDR1 SGHRS, CDR2 YFSETQ. Trimming cost V 3 bases and J 0 bases, with 16 bases left between them. Based on the CDR3 plus reference TRBV5-1 and TRBJ2-7, the full variable domain is KAGVTQTPRYLIKTRGQQVTLSCSPISGHRSVSWYQQTPGQGLQFLFEYFSETQRNKGNFPGRFSGRQFSNSRSEMNVSTLELGDSALYLCASSWSGGTSSYEQYFGPGTRLTVT.

There are a few counts of this clonotype. The V and J genes are TRBV7-9 and TRBJ2-5; D unclear. CDR3 size: 13 residues. Trimming took off 5 bases at V and 7 bases at J, with 14 bases between the two ends. The germline gives CDR1 SEHNR, CDR2 FQNEAQ (reference sequence). This CDR3 reads CASSQDARGTQYF. For the CDR3, the DNA is TGTGCCAGCAGCCAAGATGCCCGAGGGACCCAGTACTTC.

This clonotype has more than one count but fewer than ten. CDR3 sequence reads: CASSPIGAGLASDTQYF. As DNA, the CDR3 is TGTGCCAGCAGCCCTATAGGAGCTGGACTAGCTTCGGATACGCAGTATTTT. J is TRBJ2-3 and V is TRBV14; 8 positions match TRBD2. The length of the CDR3 is 17 residues. Germline V gene sequence: CDR1 SGHDN, CDR2 FVKESK. V dropped 4 bases and J dropped 6; count of bases not matched to a gene: 15.

Remarks on this clonotype: The final CDR3 position lacks the conserved phenylalanine or tryptophan, pointing to a likely read error. It is unclear where the CDR3 begins or ends on the DNA, so no DNA is shown, and the CDR3 is as TCRdb lists it. V usage is TRBV3-1 and J usage is TRBJ2-3; the table assigns TRBD2, which was not confirmed against the DNA. The CDR3 numbers 12 amino acids, ends counted. From germline, CDR1 is LGHDT and CDR2 YNNKEL (reference sequence). CDR3 in amino acids: CASSQVGGTPLL.

The genes are TRBV24-1 and TRBJ1-4; 10 bases are shared with TRBD1. The ends lost 4 bases at V and 8 bases at J; junction bases unmatched: 6. The CDR3 spans 15 residues. Germline-derived CDR1 and CDR2 are KGHDR and SFDVKD. The CDR3 region has the DNA TGTGCCACCAGTGAGTCCGGGACAGGGGCCGAAAAACTGTTTTTT. It codes for CATSESGTGAEKLFF.

The sample holds many counts of this clonotype. The chain uses TRBV3-1 and TRBJ2-3; D remains ambiguous. The CDR3 consists of 15 residues. Germline lookup yields CDR1 LGHDT and CDR2 YNNKEL (reference sequence). V was cut by 1 base and J by 2 bases, with 10 bases left in between. CDR3 DNA sequence: TGTGCCAGCAGCCAAGGCGGAAACCCCACAGATACGCAGTATTTT. Translation gives CASSQGGNPTDTQYF.

This clonotype has just a few counts. This chain links TRBV20-1 with TRBJ2-1; 10 bases match TRBD2. The CDR3 length is 15 residues. J gave up 2 bases and V 6 bases, and 7 bases lay outside the gene matches. The germline CDR1 and CDR2 sequences are DFQATT and SNEGSKA (reference sequence). For the CDR3, the DNA is TGCAGTGCAACCGCTAGCGGGAGAACCTACAATGAGCAGTTCTTC. Encoded protein: CSATASGRTYNEQFF.

This clonotype was detected ten times or more. The chain employs TRBV27 and TRBJ2-1, with D uncertain. With 5 bases removed from V and 10 bases from J, the gap between germline ends came to 9 bases. The CDR3 length is 11 residues. The germline CDR1 and CDR2 sequences are MNHEY and SMNVEV (reference sequence). The chain's CDR3 is CASSTGREQFF. The CDR3 nucleotides are TGTGCCAGCAGTACTGGGCGCGAGCAGTTCTTC.

This clonotype showed up just a few times. This rearrangement joins TRBV13 to TRBJ2-7, with unresolved D. From germline, CDR1 is PRHDT and CDR2 FYEKMQ (reference sequence). V was shortened by 0 bases and J by 2 bases, with 11 bases between the two germline ends. This CDR3 is built from 15 residues. The CDR3 sequence: CASSLGNPRPYEQYF. CDR3 sequence (DNA): TGTGCCAGCAGCTTAGGGAATCCAAGGCCCTACGAGCAGTACTTC.

The V call is TRBV6-1, the J call TRBJ2-2; the D is unclear. The CDR3 length is 15 residues. The germline V and J ends were trimmed by 5 bases and 0 bases, with 10 bases remaining between them. Germline CDR1 and CDR2: MNHNS and SASEGT. CDR3 residues: CASSRVIPNTGELFF. The DNA for the CDR3 is TGTGCCAGCAGTAGGGTTATCCCGAACACCGGGGAGCTGTTTTTT.

The J gene is TRBJ1-1, the V gene TRBV9; tentative D call: TRBD1 (5 bases). Trimming cost V 9 bases and J 4 bases, with 16 bases left between them. CDR3 size: 13 residues. Germline V gives CDR1 SGDLS, CDR2 YYNGEE. CDR3 loop: CATNQGTGTEAFF. CDR3 sequence (DNA): TGTGCCACCAATCAGGGCACTGGCACTGAAGCTTTCTTT.